This T cell receptor (beta chain) derives from a study of shared clonotypes between healthy human individuals. V lost 2 bases to trimming and J lost 5 bases, with 12 bases between them. The CDR3 runs to 13 residues. From germline, CDR1 is SQVTM and CDR2 ANQGSEA. Donors comprised only Caucasian adults living in Nashville, Tennessee. Assay runs were performed at deep level. Every subset's genomic DNA went evenly onto several immunoSEQ plates. Using immunoSEQ multiplex PCR, the repertoire was profiled, and TCRdb retains in-frame clones only, with some absent. The sample carries about 450,000 clones, roughly 78% recorded once.

The chain recombines TRBV29-1 with TRBJ2-5, with D possibly being TRBD1 or TRBD2 (5 bases each). The receptor's source is a woman between 40 and 55 years old in good health. Some clones in this sample may be carry-over from other donors' samples. Material for sequencing was PBMCs. The CDR3 DNA sequence: TGCAGCGTTGAATATACCTGGGGGGAGACCCAGTACTTC. Residues: CSVEYTWGETQYF.